The entry below describes one T cell receptor beta chain. This entry comes from a study of control samples from healthy donors and cancer patients. Trimming took 4 bases from V and 4 from J, leaving 11 bases between them. The CDR3 contains 13 residues. CDR1 and CDR2 from the germline V gene are SGHTS and YDEGEE. This table comes from immunoSEQ multiplex PCR, and its TCRdb copy is limited to in-frame clones, with some not included. The profile shows about 190,000 clones, around 93% of them singletons. The TCR originated in a man aged 25-40 years in good health. The chain uses TRBV5-8 and TRBJ1-2; the D is unclear. The sequencing sample was made of blood. CDR3 nucleotide sequence: TGTGCCAGCAGCCGTGGCCGAACCTATGGCTACACCTTC. Protein: CASSRGRTYGYTF.